A selection of T cell receptor beta chains follows, all from one sample in a study of blood T cell repertoires in COVID-19. Method: immunoSEQ multiplex PCR; TCRdb's copy keeps in-frame clones and lacks some. The sample records fewer than 250,000 clones, 70% to 85% being singletons. Sequencing was carried out using PBMCs or T cells enriched from blood (not recorded which). These receptor sequences come from a man in his sixties who had recovered from COVID-19. CDR3s include the opening cysteine and the closing phenylalanine or tryptophan. Fields, in order: V gene, D gene, clone size, J gene, CDR3 DNA, CDR3 protein. A D gene is named only where the DNA matches it firmly. Size tells how often a clone was seen (once, few, many) or the class of an expanded clone, and some rows leave it out.

V gene: TRBV19
D gene: -
clone size: -
J gene: TRBJ2-2
CDR3 DNA: TGTGCCAGTAGTATCGGTCAGGGTAACACCGGGGAGCTGTTTTTT
CDR3 protein: CASSIGQGNTGELFF

V gene: TRBV11-2
D gene: TRBD2
clone size: -
J gene: TRBJ2-3
CDR3 DNA: TGTGCCAGCAGCTTAGGCGGGGGGAACACAGATACGCAGTATTTT
CDR3 protein: CASSLGGGNTDTQYF

V gene: TRBV6-5
D gene: TRBD1
clone size: -
J gene: TRBJ2-7
CDR3 DNA: TGTGCCAGCAGTTACTCGGGACAGGGGATTTACGAGCAGTACTTC
CDR3 protein: CASSYSGQGIYEQYF

V gene: TRBV6-1
D gene: -
clone size: few
J gene: TRBJ1-5
CDR3 DNA: TGTGCCAGCAGTGAAAAGGGGCATCAGCCCCAGCATTTT
CDR3 protein: CASSEKGHQPQHF

V gene: TRBV29-1
D gene: TRBD1
clone size: -
J gene: TRBJ1-1
CDR3 DNA: TGCAGCGCCCAGGGGGACACTGAAGCTTTCTTT
CDR3 protein: CSAQGDTEAFF

V gene: TRBV25-1
D gene: -
clone size: -
J gene: TRBJ1-2
CDR3 DNA: TGTGCCAGCAGTCAGGGTCCCCTCTATGGCTACACCTTC
CDR3 protein: CASSQGPLYGYTF

V gene: TRBV11-2
D gene: -
clone size: -
J gene: TRBJ1-3
CDR3 DNA: TGTGCCAGCAGCTTGACAGGTTCTGGAAACACCATATATTTT
CDR3 protein: CASSLTGSGNTIYF

V gene: TRBV5-1
D gene: -
clone size: once
J gene: TRBJ1-5
CDR3 DNA: TGCGCCAGCAGCTTAGACGGGCAGCCCCAGCATTTT
CDR3 protein: CASSLDGQPQHF

V gene: TRBV9
D gene: TRBD2
clone size: -
J gene: TRBJ2-3
CDR3 DNA: TGTGCCAGCAGCCCACCTCTAGCGGGGGGGACAGATACGCAGTATTTT
CDR3 protein: CASSPPLAGGTDTQYF

V gene: TRBV6-5
D gene: TRBD1
clone size: -
J gene: TRBJ1-1
CDR3 DNA: TGTGCCAGCAGCGACAGAGGACAGGGTAGAACTGAAGCTTTCTTT
CDR3 protein: CASSDRGQGRTEAFF

V gene: TRBV5-1
D gene: TRBD1
clone size: -
J gene: TRBJ2-7
CDR3 DNA: TGCGCCAGCAGCTGGGACAGTACCCCCTCCTACGAGCAGTACTTC
CDR3 protein: CASSWDSTPSYEQYF

V gene: TRBV12-5
D gene: -
clone size: -
J gene: TRBJ1-1
CDR3 DNA: TGTGCTAGCGAATCCACCTATCTCCGGGACACACTTAACACTGAAGCTTTCTTT
CDR3 protein: CASESTYLRDTLNTEAFF

V gene: TRBV9
D gene: -
clone size: -
J gene: TRBJ1-2
CDR3 DNA: TGTGCCAGCAGCGTAGATCCGGGGGGAAAGGGCTACACCTTC
CDR3 protein: CASSVDPGGKGYTF

V gene: TRBV24-1
D gene: -
clone size: -
J gene: TRBJ1-3
CDR3 DNA: TGTGCCACCACCCCCCCGGCGGGGACTGGAAACACCATATATTTT
CDR3 protein: CATTPPAGTGNTIYF

V gene: TRBV7-2
D gene: -
clone size: -
J gene: TRBJ1-1
CDR3 DNA: TGTGCCAGCAGCTTAGAGCGGGGGATGAACACTGAAGCTTTCTTT
CDR3 protein: CASSLERGMNTEAFF

V gene: TRBV6-5
D gene: TRBD1
clone size: -
J gene: TRBJ2-2
CDR3 DNA: TGTGCCAGCAACCGACAGGGGATCGGGGAGCTGTTTTTT
CDR3 protein: CASNRQGIGELFF

V gene: TRBV2
D gene: TRBD2
clone size: -
J gene: TRBJ2-2
CDR3 DNA: TGTGCCAGCAACGCGAGGGAGGGTCGCTTCAACACCGGGGAGCTGTTTTTT
CDR3 protein: CASNAREGRFNTGELFF

V gene: TRBV5-1
D gene: TRBD1
clone size: -
J gene: TRBJ2-3
CDR3 DNA: TGCGCCAGCAGCCTGTACGGACAGGGTAGCACAGATACGCAGTATTTT
CDR3 protein: CASSLYGQGSTDTQYF